In its sample, the clone carrying this T cell receptor beta chain was seen once. Its target is not known. 5'RACE primed from the constant segment yielded TCR alpha and TCR beta cDNA libraries bearing sample barcodes and UMIs. TCRdb reanalysed the 5' RACE reads using MiXCR and keeps one entry per CDR3 protein. The table has tens of thousands of distinct CDR3 sequences, roughly 13% seen once. The CDR3 is made up of 16 amino acids. V shed 4 bases and J shed 10 bases, with 26 bases lying between them. Per germline, CDR1 SGHDT and CDR2 YYEEEE. This entry belongs to a study of T-cell memory formation after mild COVID-19. Study-level findings and limits: Researchers found some responding clones in pre-infection memory, a sign that cross-reactive memory joined. Day 15 to 85 contracting clones showed balanced CD4/CD8; later expanders leaned CD4+.

V and J are TRBV5-6 and TRBJ1-2; no definite D call. The source is a man between 18 and 35 years old who had mild COVID-19 (a few samples of this study predate the infection). Cell type and time point are not known. Material for sequencing was PBMCs or a T cell subset sorted from them (not recorded which). The CDR3 loop is CASSPDLREPLSDYTF. CDR3 DNA sequence: TGTGCCAGCAGCCCCGACCTTCGGGAGCCACTTTCGGACTACACCTTC.